The sample holds one count of the clone carrying this TCR beta chain. Antigen specificity is unknown. Generated by immunoSEQ multiplex PCR, the TCRdb table keeps only in-frame clones and is missing some. The sample consists of 55,000 to 65,000 clones, about 89% of them appearing once. These data belong to a study of OX40 agonist ivuxolimab in advanced cancers. Overall study results and limits: The mean number of expanded clones was higher in CD8+ T cells than in CD4+. Circulating CD4+ and CD8+ T cells showed clonal expansion by week 6 at 0.1 to 3.0 mg/kg.

Germline V gene sequence: CDR1 MNHNS, CDR2 SASEGT. After removal of 5 bases from V and 8 bases from J, the junction contained 5 bases not matched to a gene. The CDR3 is made up of 15 amino acids. Sample: CD4+ or CD8+ T cells sorted from blood, taken in a trial of the OX40 agonist ivuxolimab. The TCR sequence derives from an adult with an advanced solid tumor such as melanoma, head and neck, liver or kidney cancer. V gene TRBV6-1 combines with J gene TRBJ1-6, with 11 bases aligning to TRBD1. This chain's CDR3 is CASSPGTGGYSPLHF. In DNA form, the CDR3 reads TGTGCCAGCAGTCCGGGGACAGGGGGTTATTCACCCCTCCACTTT.